What follows are 22 T cell receptor beta chains derived from one specimen sequenced in a study of cytomegalovirus exposure and HLA in healthy donors. Both 60 Vbeta primers and 13 Jbeta primers went into the PCR. Some clones are missing from TCRdb's copy, which holds only in-frame ones; the method was immunoSEQ multiplex PCR. The sample yields around 100,000 clones, approximately 76% seen once. Sequencing used PBMCs. The receptors come from a man aged 35 to 55 in good health and CMV-seronegative.

This sequence joins TRBV4-1 and TRBJ1-5; weak D call: TRBD1 (5 bases). Trimming pared 2 bases from V and 2 bases from J, leaving 10 bases between. Germline lookup yields CDR1 MGHRA and CDR2 YSYEKL. This CDR3 is built from 15 residues. The CDR3 reads CASSQLDSGNQPQHF. CDR3 in DNA: TGCGCCAGCAGCCAACTTGACAGCGGCAATCAGCCCCAGCATTTT.

Details on this clone: A junction end diverges from the germline sequence, so it may reflect a read error. The chain links TRBV7-9 to TRBJ2-7; 7 bases agree with TRBD2. CDR1 is SEHNR, CDR2 FQNEAQ, per germline (reference sequence). The CDR3 has 15 amino acids. CDR3 nucleotides: TGTTCCAGCAGCCCCCGGGGGGACTACTCCTACGAGCAGTACTTC. As protein: CSSSPRGDYSYEQYF.

V usage is TRBV4-3 and J usage is TRBJ2-1; D is unclear. The CDR3 runs to 17 residues. The germline V and J ends were trimmed by 3 bases and 0 bases, with 15 bases remaining between them. Germline values: CDR1 LGHNA, CDR2 YSLEER. The CDR3 DNA follows: TGCGCCAGCAGCCATTCCTCGGTTTCAAGCTCCTACAATGAGCAGTTCTTC. Its protein product is CASSHSSVSSSYNEQFF.

This clone has only a few counts. V usage is TRBV9 and J usage is TRBJ2-5; tentative D call: TRBD2 (7 bases). The germline gives CDR1 SGDLS, CDR2 YYNGEE. CDR3 length: 16 amino acids. V dropped 0 bases and J dropped 2 bases, with 14 bases sitting between them. This CDR3 is CASSVVTRGAQETQYF. The DNA of the CDR3 is TGTGCCAGCAGCGTAGTAACCCGGGGGGCACAAGAGACCCAGTACTTC.

The gene calls are TRBV5-5 and TRBJ1-2; D uncertain. Germline CDR1 reads SGHKS; CDR2 reads YYEKEE (reference sequence). Trimming pared 4 bases from V and 1 base from J, leaving 11 bases between. The CDR3 runs 14 residues. CDR3 DNA: TGTGCCAGCAGCCCGGACGGAGGTAACTATGGCTACACCTTC. Its translation: CASSPDGGNYGYTF.

With regard to this clone: At one end, the junction sequence differs from germline, possibly due to a read error. The chain is built from TRBV7-9 and TRBJ1-2; 9 bases align to TRBD1. Germline CDR1 is SEHNR and CDR2 is FQNEAQ (reference sequence). The CDR3 runs 19 residues. Here the CDR3 DNA reads TGTTCCAGCAGCTTATATGTTGGACAGGGGAGGGGAATATGGAATGGCTACACCTTC. Translation gives CSSSLYVGQGRGIWNGYTF.

The chain combines TRBV15 with TRBJ2-2; D is unresolved. The CDR3 extends over 15 amino acids. With 0 bases removed from V and 1 base from J, the gap between germline ends came to 6 bases. From germline, CDR1 is LNHNV and CDR2 YYDKDF (reference sequence). The DNA for the CDR3 is TGTGCCACCAGCAGAGATCGACAGAACACCGGGGAGCTGTTTTTT. Its protein is CATSRDRQNTGELFF.

This chain joins TRBV5-6 and TRBJ2-3, with 14 bases that match TRBD2. V gave up 4 bases and J gave up 6 bases; unmatched junction bases: 7. This CDR3 has 16 residues. CDR1 and CDR2 from the germline V gene are SGHDT and YYEEEE. The CDR3 nucleotides read TGTGCCAGCAGCAAACGGACTAGCGGGGGGTCGGATACGCAGTATTTT. Its protein is CASSKRTSGGSDTQYF.

The chain recombines TRBV2 with TRBJ2-6, with D perhaps matching TRBD1 (7 bases). The CDR3 has 14 residues. Germline loops: CDR1 SNHLY, CDR2 FYNNEI. V was pared by 10 bases and J by 0 bases, with 10 bases between. CDR3 protein: CATGDSSGANVLTF. CDR3 nucleotide sequence: TGTGCCACGGGGGACAGCTCTGGGGCCAACGTCCTGACTTTC.

This clone turned up a few times. The chain is built from TRBV6-5 and TRBJ1-1; 9 bases fit TRBD1. The germline V gene encodes CDR1 MNHEY and CDR2 SVGAGI. The CDR3 is 13 amino acids. The V and J ends lost 5 bases and 4 bases, in that order; junction bases with no gene match: 2. CDR3 in amino acids: CASSRDRATEAFF. CDR3 nucleotides: TGTGCCAGCAGTCGGGACAGGGCCACTGAAGCTTTCTTT.

The chain joins TRBV5-1 to TRBJ2-1; 9 bases fit TRBD1. V was pared by 0 bases and J by 9 bases, with 7 bases of the junction left unmatched. The CDR3 extends over 15 amino acids. The germline V gene encodes CDR1 SGHRS and CDR2 YFSETQ. CDR3 sequence (DNA): TGCGCCAGCAGCTTGGCGGCGGACAGGGGAAGTGAGCAGTTCTTC. This translates into CASSLAADRGSEQFF.

The chain combines TRBV19 with TRBJ2-7; the D gene is possibly TRBD1 (6 bases). Germline V gene sequence: CDR1 LNHDA, CDR2 SQIVND (reference sequence). The CDR3 spans 13 residues. V was shortened by 5 bases and J by 6 bases, with 14 bases between the two germline ends. In nucleotides, the CDR3 is TGTGCCAGTAGTGTTCAGGGGCTTGCCGAGCAGTACTTC. Translating it yields CASSVQGLAEQYF. Combining the CDR3 with reference TRBV19 and TRBJ2-7 gives the whole variable domain DGGITQSPKYLFRKEGQNVTLSCEQNLNHDAMYWYRQDPGQGLRLIYYSQIVNDFQKGDIAEGYSVSREKKESFPLTVTSAQKNPTAFYLCASSVQGLAEQYFGPGTRLTVT.

The chain has TRBV6-6 and TRBJ1-6, with D perhaps TRBD1 (5 bases). Germline values: CDR1 MNHNY, CDR2 SVGAGI (reference sequence). The CDR3 has 14 residues. The ends were cut back, 2 bases at V and 10 bases at J, with 12 bases in the middle. The CDR3 nucleotides are TGTGCCAGCAGTTACAATGGGGCAGGCTCACCCCTCCACTTT. Encoded protein: CASSYNGAGSPLHF.

This clone was counted once. The chain carries TRBV7-9 and TRBJ2-5; 12 bases match TRBD1. The V and J ends lost 4 bases and 11 bases, in that order; junction bases with no gene match: 11. Germline values: CDR1 SEHNR, CDR2 FQNEAQ (reference sequence). The CDR3 is made up of 15 amino acids. This chain's CDR3 is CASSSNRDRGPEQYF. CDR3 bases: TGTGCCAGCAGCTCCAACCGGGACAGGGGGCCTGAGCAGTACTTC. The full variable domain, rest sourced from reference TRBV7-9 and TRBJ2-5, is DTGVSQNPRHKITKRGQNVTFRCDPISEHNRLYWYRQTLGQGPEFLTYFQNEAQLEKSRLLSDRFSAERPKGSFSTLEIQRTEQGDSAMYLCASSSNRDRGPEQYFGPGTRLLVL.

Notes on this clone: The junction departs from germline at one end; a sequencing error may be responsible. The rearrangement joins TRBV6-1 to TRBJ2-3; 8 bases are shared with TRBD1. The CDR3 totals 12 residues. Germline V gene sequence: CDR1 MNHNS, CDR2 SASEGT. The CDR3 bases are TGTGCCGGGACAGGAGGCACAAATACGCAGTATTTT. Its protein product is CAGTGGTNTQYF.

In its sample, this clone was seen a few times. CDR3 amino acids: CASSLNRETQYF. For the CDR3, the DNA is TGTGCCAGCAGCCTGAATAGAGAGACCCAGTACTTC. The chain couples TRBV7-6 to TRBJ2-5; no clear D. The length of the CDR3 is 12 residues. With 5 bases removed from V and 4 bases from J, the gap between germline ends came to 8 bases. CDR1 and CDR2 (germline): SGHVS, FNYEAQ. Looking up the rest from reference TRBV7-6 and TRBJ2-5 gives the full variable domain: GAGVSQSPRYKVTKRGQDVALRCDPISGHVSLYWYRQALGQGPEFLTYFNYEAQQDKSGLPNDRFSAERPEGSISTLTIQRTEQRDSAMYRCASSLNRETQYFGPGTRLLVL.

The V call is TRBV11-2, the J call TRBJ1-4; 8 nucleotides match TRBD1. This CDR3 region has 15 residues. Germline lookup yields CDR1 SGHAT and CDR2 FQNNGV. Unmatched junction bases numbered 7, after V lost 5 bases and J lost 5 bases. The CDR3 nucleotides read TGTGCCAGCAGCCAACGGACAGGGACGAATGAAAAACTGTTTTTT. It translates to CASSQRTGTNEKLFF.

The chain has TRBV6-5 and TRBJ1-1, with D possibly being TRBD1 (5 bases). V shed 6 bases and J shed 1 base, with 15 bases lying between them. Germline values: CDR1 MNHEY, CDR2 SVGAGI. The CDR3 sequence is 15 residues long. CDR3 DNA: TGTGCCAGCAGACCCAACAGGTGGGCGAACACTGAAGCTTTCTTT. It codes for CASRPNRWANTEAFF.

The V call is TRBV27, the J call TRBJ1-6, with 7 nucleotides matching TRBD1. Germline V gene data show CDR1 as MNHEY and CDR2 as SMNVEV (reference sequence). The CDR3 consists of 14 residues. Losses at the gene ends were 8 bases for V and 10 bases for J; bases not matched to a gene: 11. Here the CDR3 DNA reads TGTGCCAGCGCCTCGGACCCAGGGGGATCACCCCTCCACTTT. It is translated as CASASDPGGSPLHF.

This clone was seen a handful of times. The chain joins TRBV6-5 to TRBJ1-1; D remains unclear. CDR1 and CDR2 from the germline V gene are MNHEY and SVGAGI. With 5 bases removed from V and 8 bases from J, the gap between germline ends came to 15 bases. The CDR3 consists of 13 residues. The CDR3 DNA reads as TGTGCCAGCAGTGAAAGCCCCAGGCCGGAAGCTTTCTTT. This gives the protein CASSESPRPEAFF.

The chain carries TRBV5-4 and TRBJ2-5; D possibly corresponds to TRBD1 (6 bases). The CDR3 spans 15 residues. The germline V gene has CDR1 SGHNT and CDR2 YYREEE (reference sequence). Trimming took off 6 bases at V and 4 bases at J, with 19 bases between the two ends. CDR3 sequence: CASTQTGLGAETQYF. The CDR3 DNA sequence: TGTGCCAGCACCCAAACAGGGCTTGGCGCAGAGACCCAGTACTTC.

This chain uses TRBV5-6 with TRBJ2-5; 8 bases agree with TRBD2. Germline V gene lookup returns CDR1 SGHDT and CDR2 YYEEEE. The CDR3 has 16 amino acids. With 6 bases clipped from V and 4 bases from J, the junction kept 14 bases outside the gene matches. This CDR3 is CASTDRRGVWGETQYF. The CDR3 DNA reads TGTGCCAGCACCGACCGGCGGGGGGTTTGGGGAGAGACCCAGTACTTC.